The clone carrying this T cell receptor (beta chain) has a handful of counts. The data belong to a study of CD8+ T cells in alopecia areata. For the study at large: After 6 to 18 months of tofacitinib, follow-up continued 6 months off drug.

Treatment of the sample: oral pan-JAK inhibitor, 5-10 mg twice daily. Alopecia areata patients provided lesional scalp punch biopsies and peripheral blood. The germline V gene encodes CDR1 KGHSH and CDR2 LQKENI. V shed 3 bases and J shed 0 bases, with 17 bases lying between them. This CDR3 has 17 amino acids. Sequencing used cDNA as its template, made by extracting RNA and reverse transcribing it. Profiled with immunoSEQ multiplex PCR; TCRdb holds only in-frame clones, not every one. The table records around 200,000 clones, over 60% of them present only once. The chain is built from TRBV18 and TRBJ1-2; D not resolved. Sequencing used CD4+ T cells sorted from blood, obtained at week 4, from a patient treated with tofacitinib. The receptor was isolated from a human donor with alopecia areata. DNA for the CDR3: TGTGCCAGCTCACCCCTGGCGGGTGGTCTCACTAACTATGGCTACACCTTC. It translates to CASSPLAGGLTNYGYTF.